This passage covers 32 T cell receptor beta chains from one sample sequenced in a study of blood T cells in healthy people across ages. The authors ran a second PCR of 7 to 11 cycles using a sample-barcoded 5' primer and a J-beta primer mix. TCRdb redid the calling of the 5' RACE reads with MiXCR, one entry per CDR3 protein. The top ten hold more than 20% of the sample, which has some 1.8 million distinct CDR3 sequences, around 42% seen once. Input material: blood. These receptors were taken from a human donor in good health.

The rearrangement uses TRBV4-3 and TRBJ1-4; D remains unclear. The CDR3 length is 16 residues. V gave up 8 bases and J gave up 4 bases, with 20 bases separating them. Germline V gene lookup returns CDR1 LGHNA and CDR2 YSLEER. CDR3 DNA: TGCGCCAGCCAGCGGTATAGAGGGAGAAATAATGAAAAACTGTTTTTT. Translating it yields CASQRYRGRNNEKLFF.

This sequence joins TRBV5-5 and TRBJ2-3, with 7 bases lining up with TRBD2. J lost 7 bases, V lost 4 bases, and 12 bases had no gene match. The CDR3 runs 15 residues. Looked up from germline, CDR1 is SGHKS and CDR2 is YYEKEE (reference sequence). The CDR3 reads CASSVGLGEMNTQYF. The CDR3 DNA reads TGTGCCAGCAGCGTCGGACTAGGCGAAATGAATACGCAGTATTTT.

The chain uses TRBV4-3 and TRBJ1-2, with TRBD1 as a possible D gene (6 bases). CDR1 is LGHNA, CDR2 YSLEER, per germline. V shed 1 base and J shed 6 bases, with 18 bases lying between them. The CDR3 sequence is 16 residues long. The CDR3 DNA follows: TGCGCCAGCAGCCAAGCCATCTGGGACAAGGGGAATGGCTACACCTTC. Translated, it gives CASSQAIWDKGNGYTF.

Concerning this clonotype itself: The junction departs from the called germline gene at one end, perhaps through a read error. This chain uses TRBV7-2 with TRBJ1-2, with TRBD1 matching 8 bases. CDR1 is SGHTA and CDR2 is FQGNSA in the germline V gene. CDR3 length equals 14 residues. The CDR3 reads CATSRQTGGYGYTF. CDR3 in DNA: TGTGCCACCAGCAGACAAACAGGGGGCTATGGCTACACCTTC.

This clonotype occurred a few times. The chain employs TRBV29-1 and TRBJ1-1, with 7 bases identical to TRBD1. Germline CDR1 is SQVTM and CDR2 is ANQGSEA. Trimming cost V 3 bases and J 5 bases; bases outside gene matches: 3. The CDR3 is 12 amino acids. The CDR3, as DNA: TGCAGCGTTGAGGGGACAGAAACTGAAGCTTTCTTT. Its translation: CSVEGTETEAFF. The full variable domain, in which reference TRBV29-1 and TRBJ1-1 provide the parts outside the CDR3, is SAVISQKPSRDICQRGTSLTIQCQVDSQVTMMFWYRQQPGQSLTLIATANQGSEATYESGFVIDKFPISRPNLTFSTLTVSNMSPEDSSIYLCSVEGTETEAFFGQGTRLTVV.

The chain links TRBV5-1 to TRBJ2-1; D gene ambiguous. Germline V gene lookup returns CDR1 SGHRS and CDR2 YFSETQ. The CDR3 has 17 amino acids. V gave up 0 bases and J gave up 4 bases, with 17 bases separating them. The CDR3 DNA reads TGCGCCAGCAGCTTGGGACCTCAGGTAAAAGTTTACAATGAGCAGTTCTTC. Translating it yields CASSLGPQVKVYNEQFF.

This clonotype was seen just once. This chain links TRBV7-8 with TRBJ1-5; tentatively, D is TRBD1 (5 bases). The CDR3 totals 16 residues. The V and J ends lost 3 bases and 6 bases respectively, with 18 bases between them. CDR1 is SGHVS, CDR2 FQNEAQ, per germline. DNA for the CDR3: TGTGCCAGCAGCTTCGCAGGGTTTAATGTGGGTCAGCCCCAGCATTTT. This translates into CASSFAGFNVGQPQHF.

This clonotype has a handful of counts. V usage is TRBV29-1 and J usage is TRBJ2-7; 10 bases line up with TRBD1. The length of the CDR3 is 13 residues. V was clipped by 6 bases and J by 5 bases; unmatched bases: 7. Germline CDR1 is SQVTM and CDR2 is ANQGSEA. The CDR3, as DNA: TGCAGCGTGGACAGGGGGAATTTCAACGAGCAGTACTTC. This gives the protein CSVDRGNFNEQYF.

This clonotype occurred a few times. V and J are TRBV2 and TRBJ2-3; 12 nucleotides agree with TRBD2. V trimming: 5 bases; J trimming: 2 bases; junction bases outside the gene matches: 2. Germline V lookup: CDR1 SNHLY, CDR2 FYNNEI. CDR3 length: 15 residues. CDR3 protein: CASSRLAGATDTQYF. The CDR3 nucleotides read TGTGCCAGCAGTAGACTAGCGGGGGCCACAGATACGCAGTATTTT. The complete variable domain, with remaining parts taken from reference TRBV2 and TRBJ2-3, reads EPEVTQTPSHQVTQMGQEVILRCVPISNHLYFYWYRQILGQKVEFLVSFYNNEISEKSEIFDDQFSVERPDGSNFTLKIRSTKLEDSAMYFCASSRLAGATDTQYFGPGTRLTVL.

This chain's CDR3 is CSASPQHRMNTEAFF. The CDR3 bases are TGCAGTGCAAGCCCCCAGCATAGAATGAACACTGAAGCTTTCTTT. J is TRBJ1-1 and V is TRBV20-1, with unresolved D. The CDR3 is 15 amino acids. The V end lost 6 bases, the J end lost 0 bases, and 17 bases lay between the germline ends. Germline V gives CDR1 DFQATT, CDR2 SNEGSKA (reference sequence).

The rearrangement uses TRBV7-2 and TRBJ2-5; possibly TRBD1 for D (6 bases). There are 14 residues in the CDR3. Trimming shortened V by 3 bases and J by 11 bases, and 19 bases separated the two germline ends. CDR1 SGHTA and CDR2 FQGNSA come from the germline V gene. CDR3 residues: CASSFWGLNNEQYF. In DNA form, the CDR3 reads TGTGCCAGCAGCTTTTGGGGGCTGAATAATGAGCAGTACTTC.

The CDR3 bases are TGTGCCAGCAGCCCCCGGGCGGGGGGGAGTTTGTCGTCCCAGTACTTC. Translation gives CASSPRAGGSLSSQYF. V gene TRBV7-6 combines with J gene TRBJ2-7; 9 bases fit TRBD2. CDR1 and CDR2 (germline): SGHVS, FNYEAQ. Trimming took 5 bases from V and 10 from J; bases not matched to a gene: 18. The length of the CDR3 is 16 residues. The whole variable domain, remainder taken from reference TRBV7-6 and TRBJ2-7, is GAGVSQSPRYKVTKRGQDVALRCDPISGHVSLYWYRQALGQGPEFLTYFNYEAQQDKSGLPNDRFSAERPEGSISTLTIQRTEQRDSAMYRCASSPRAGGSLSSQYFGPGTRLTVT.

The genes are TRBV3-1 and TRBJ2-1; D possibly uses TRBD1 or TRBD2 (6 bases each). This CDR3 contains 14 residues. V shed 1 base and J shed 10 bases, with 14 bases lying between them. Germline V CDR1 and CDR2: LGHDT, YNNKEL (reference sequence). The CDR3 region has the DNA TGTGCCAGCAGCCAAGTCGGGGGCTCGGGCGAGCAGTTCTTC. Protein product: CASSQVGGSGEQFF.

This clonotype was observed many times. This sequence joins TRBV6-5 and TRBJ1-4, with TRBD1 matching 7 bases. CDR3 length: 13 residues. From germline, CDR1 is MNHEY and CDR2 SVGAGI. The junction had 3 bases not matched to a gene; V was cut back by 6 bases and J by 5 bases. The CDR3 loop reads CASSWDSNEKLFF. The CDR3 nucleotides are TGTGCCAGCAGCTGGGACAGCAATGAAAAACTGTTTTTT.

This clonotype has more than one count but fewer than ten. This chain joins TRBV5-5 and TRBJ2-7, with 8 bases matching TRBD1. CDR1 is SGHKS, CDR2 YYEKEE, per germline (reference sequence). CDR3 length: 15 amino acids. The V segment lost 1 base and the J segment 0 bases; nucleotides outside the gene matches: 3. The CDR3 sequence: CASSLYQGASYEQYF. CDR3 nucleotide sequence: TGTGCCAGCAGCTTGTACCAGGGGGCCTCCTACGAGCAGTACTTC.

J is TRBJ1-2 and V is TRBV3-1; D call uncertain. The germline V and J ends were trimmed by 0 bases and 5 bases, with 7 bases remaining between them. Germline assignment: CDR1 LGHDT and CDR2 YNNKEL (reference sequence). The CDR3 is 13 residues long. CDR3 coding DNA: TGTGCCAGCAGCCAAGAAGTATCTTATGGCTACACCTTC. Translated, it gives CASSQEVSYGYTF. Variable domain in full (rest from reference TRBV3-1 and TRBJ1-2): DTAVSQTPKYLVTQMGNDKSIKCEQNLGHDTMYWYKQDSKKFLKIMFSYNNKELIINETVPNRFSPKSPDKAHLNLHINSLELGDSAVYFCASSQEVSYGYTFGSGTRLTVV.

This clonotype showed up just a few times. The chain links TRBV6-2 or TRBV6-3 to TRBJ1-2, with D uncertain. This CDR3 has 14 amino acids. The ends were cut back, 5 bases at V and 0 bases at J, with 10 bases in the middle. Per germline, CDR1 MNHEY and CDR2 SVGEGT. CDR3 nucleotides: TGTGCCAGCAGTCGGAGCAGAGCTAACTATGGCTACACCTTC. Its protein product is CASSRSRANYGYTF.

The V and J genes are TRBV6-2 or TRBV6-3 and TRBJ2-7; 10 bases map to TRBD1. The germline V gene encodes CDR1 MNHEY and CDR2 SVGEGT. CDR3 length equals 16 residues. The V gene end was trimmed by 8 bases and the J gene end by 3 bases; junction bases not matched to a gene: 13. In DNA form, the CDR3 reads TGTGCCAGCTCAATTTACCCGGGACAGGGGCGCTACGAGCAGTACTTC. Translating it yields CASSIYPGQGRYEQYF.

This clonotype was seen many times. One end of the junction is discordant with germline, which a read error may explain. The chain has TRBV7-2 and TRBJ1-1, with D possibly being TRBD1 (6 bases). The CDR3 extends over 15 amino acids. Looked up from germline, CDR1 is SGHTA and CDR2 is FQGNSA. CDR3 residues: CASSLVGGANTEAFF. For the CDR3, the DNA is TGTGCCAGCAGTTTAGTGGGGGGGGCGAACACTGAAGCTTTCTTT.

This clonotype was recorded a few times. The V gene is TRBV28, the J gene TRBJ2-5; no definite D call. Trimming shortened V by 5 bases and J by 3 bases, and 10 bases separated the two germline ends. The germline V gene has CDR1 MDHEN and CDR2 SYDVKM. The CDR3 consists of 13 residues. This chain's CDR3 is CASSLHMKETQYF. The CDR3 DNA reads as TGTGCCAGCAGTCTTCACATGAAAGAGACCCAGTACTTC. The variable domain in full, with the rest retrieved from reference TRBV28 and TRBJ2-5, is DVKVTQSSRYLVKRTGEKVFLECVQDMDHENMFWYRQDPGLGLRLIYFSYDVKMKEKGDIPEGYSVSREKKERFSLILESASTNQTSMYLCASSLHMKETQYFGPGTRLLVL.

The genes are TRBV2 and TRBJ1-6, with D perhaps TRBD1 (5 bases). The CDR3 runs 14 residues. The V end lost 8 bases, the J end lost 8 bases, and 16 bases lay between the germline ends. The V gene's germline CDR1 is SNHLY and CDR2 FYNNEI. CDR3 sequence reads: CASHGTGDHSPLHF. The CDR3 region has the DNA TGTGCCAGCCACGGGACCGGGGACCATTCACCCCTCCACTTT.

The genes are TRBV7-2 and TRBJ2-7, with D unresolved. The germline gives CDR1 SGHTA, CDR2 FQGNSA. The CDR3 runs to 15 residues. Trimming cost V 5 bases and J 3 bases, with 17 bases left between them. In DNA form, the CDR3 reads TGTGCCAGCAGCCCAGACGTAGGACGGCACTACGAGCAGTACTTC. Encoded protein: CASSPDVGRHYEQYF.

This rearrangement joins TRBV7-9 to TRBJ1-2; TRBD1 matches 11 bases. The CDR3 has 16 residues. Germline CDR1 and CDR2: SEHNR and FQNEAQ (reference sequence). The trim removed 3 bases at V and 8 bases at J, leaving 11 bases unmatched. CDR3 in DNA: TGTGCCAGCAGCTTTTATTCTCCGGGACAGGGGGACGGCTACACCTTC. Translating it yields CASSFYSPGQGDGYTF. Supplemented by reference TRBV7-9 and TRBJ1-2, the full variable domain reads DTGVSQNPRHKITKRGQNVTFRCDPISEHNRLYWYRQTLGQGPEFLTYFQNEAQLEKSRLLSDRFSAERPKGSFSTLEIQRTEQGDSAMYLCASSFYSPGQGDGYTFGSGTRLTVV.

The rearrangement links TRBV13 to TRBJ2-1, with 13 bases matching TRBD2. Germline assignment: CDR1 PRHDT and CDR2 FYEKMQ (reference sequence). J lost 0 bases, V lost 5 bases, and 7 bases had no gene match. The CDR3 has 18 residues. CDR3 loop: CASSIGTSGASSYNEQFF. The CDR3 nucleotides read TGTGCCAGCAGCATTGGGACTAGCGGGGCTTCCTCCTACAATGAGCAGTTCTTC.

This clonotype was found a few times. This chain uses TRBV7-9 with TRBJ1-2, with TRBD1 identical over 12 bases. V lost 2 bases and J lost 8; bases outside the gene matches: 6. This CDR3 has 15 amino acids. CDR1 is SEHNR, CDR2 FQNEAQ, per germline (reference sequence). CDR3 nucleotides: TGTGCCAGCAGCTTATCGGGACAGGGGGCGCTCGGCTACACCTTC. It codes for CASSLSGQGALGYTF.

This rearrangement joins TRBV7-9 to TRBJ2-1; 10 bases are a match to TRBD1. The CDR3 loop spans 16 amino acids. Germline CDR1 SEHNR, CDR2 FQNEAQ (reference sequence). The trim removed 6 bases at V and 8 bases at J, leaving 13 bases unmatched. CDR3 loop: CASSGGRRQGAYEQFF. As DNA, the CDR3 is TGTGCCAGCAGTGGAGGAAGGAGACAGGGGGCGTATGAGCAGTTCTTC.

This clonotype was observed a handful of times. The rearrangement links TRBV20-1 to TRBJ2-5; 8 nucleotides match TRBD2. The germline V gene has CDR1 DFQATT and CDR2 SNEGSKA (reference sequence). The CDR3 consists of 14 residues. Trimming took 4 bases from V and 0 from J; bases not matched to a gene: 4. This CDR3 reads CSAISGLDQETQYF. The DNA of the CDR3 is TGCAGTGCTATATCGGGACTAGACCAAGAGACCCAGTACTTC.

The chain joins TRBV12-3 or TRBV12-4 to TRBJ1-1, with no clear D. CDR3 length equals 13 residues. The ends were cut back, 5 bases at V and 6 bases at J, with 13 bases in the middle. The CDR3 DNA sequence: TGTGCCAGCAGTCCCCCGGCTAGTTCTGAAGCTTTCTTT. This encodes CASSPPASSEAFF.

This clonotype was counted a few times. V and J are TRBV12-3 or TRBV12-4 and TRBJ2-5; D remains unclear. V was pared by 2 bases and J by 5 bases, with 12 bases between. The CDR3 consists of 14 residues. The CDR3 loop is CASSLMSRHETQYF. The CDR3 coding sequence is TGTGCCAGCAGTTTAATGAGTCGTCATGAGACCCAGTACTTC.

This clonotype was observed a few times. The chain is built from TRBV9 and TRBJ1-1; 9 nucleotides agree with TRBD1. With 0 bases clipped from V and 3 bases from J, the junction kept 0 bases outside the gene matches. This CDR3 is built from 14 residues. CDR1 is SGDLS, CDR2 YYNGEE, per germline. The CDR3 coding sequence is TGTGCCAGCAGCGTAGGGGACAGGGACACTGAAGCTTTCTTT. It is translated as CASSVGDRDTEAFF.

The chain is built from TRBV29-1 and TRBJ2-5, with D hard to call. The germline V gene has CDR1 SQVTM and CDR2 ANQGSEA. V gave up 1 base and J gave up 2 bases, with 8 bases separating them. The CDR3 loop spans 13 amino acids. The CDR3 DNA is TGCAGCGTTGAAGGGTCATGGCAAGAGACCCAGTACTTC. Protein: CSVEGSWQETQYF.

As regards this clonotype: Its ends do not fully match the called genes, so a read error is possible. V is TRBV7-9 and J is TRBJ2-5, with D tentatively TRBD1 (6 bases). The germline gives CDR1 SEHNR, CDR2 FQNEAQ (reference sequence). The CDR3 consists of 14 residues. The CDR3 coding sequence is TGTGCCACCCAGGGGACCCGGGTCCAAGAGGCCCAGTACTTC. Its protein is CATQGTRVQEAQYF.